Below, one T cell receptor beta chain is given with its context. The source of the sample is a study of blood T cell repertoires in COVID-19. Study processing details: Scientists estimated how many nucleated cells there were by amplifying reference gene primers. Assay used: immunoSEQ multiplex PCR; TCRdb lists only in-frame clones, some missing. V and J calls and clone size come straight from that table; D and trimming were deduced from the DNA. This repertoire shows hundreds of thousands of clones, around nine tenths found once; its top ten account for approximately 14%. The receptor's source is a woman aged 70-85 years with COVID-19, enrolled during active disease. Sequencing was done on a sample of peripheral blood.

The CDR3 nucleotides read TGTGCCAGCCGACAAGAAGAGACCCAGTACTTC. It is translated as CASRQEETQYF. This chain uses TRBV2 with TRBJ2-5, with D unresolved. The CDR3 spans 11 residues. Germline V gene data show CDR1 as SNHLY and CDR2 as FYNNEI. Trimming stripped 8 bases from V and 3 bases from J, with 7 bases between.